The clone carrying this T cell receptor (beta chain) was detected once. What it binds is not known. The source of the sample is a study of cytomegalovirus exposure and HLA in healthy donors. General study points: Rarity held for most TCR sequences, but there were some public TCRs that occurred in many donors. A classifier reportedly called cytomegalovirus status with high sensitivity and specificity. Specificity for CMV antigens was confirmed in vitro for a few of the CMV-associated chains.

Germline lookup yields CDR1 PRHDT and CDR2 FYEKMQ (reference sequence). The CDR3 covers 14 residues. The J segment lost 4 bases and the V segment lost 5 bases, leaving 8 bases of the junction unmatched. TCRdb's copy holds only in-frame clones and misses some; the assay was immunoSEQ multiplex PCR. Of 220,000 or so clones in the sample, under 95% are singletons; the top ten hold around 1%. This receptor was identified in a woman younger than 35 in good health and CMV-seronegative. The chain has TRBV13 and TRBJ2-7, with 7 nucleotides matching TRBD1. Sequencing was carried out using PBMCs. The CDR3 DNA is TGTGCCAGCAGCCAACGGACAGGATATTACGAGCAGTACTTC. Protein: CASSQRTGYYEQYF.